Listed below are T cell receptor beta chains from one sample, sequenced in a study of T cell responses to AZD1222 COVID-19 vaccine. The protocol was immunoSEQ multiplex PCR, while the TCRdb copy is restricted to in-frame clones and leaves out a portion. The table lists under 150,000 clones, more than 85% of them singletons, with around 3% in the top ten. The sequencing here drew on peripheral blood, taken on day 0 of AZD1222 vaccination. The receptors were gathered from an adult in good health. Each CDR3 is given with its conserved first and last residue. D genes are given only for firm matches. Clone size appears in some rows only: once, few, many, or a class for an expanded clone.

J gene	D gene	V gene	clone size	CDR3 DNA	CDR3 protein
TRBJ1-4	TRBD1	TRBV27	-	TGTGCCAGCAGTCCACAAGGGGGCGCGTGGGAAAAACTGTTTTTT	CASSPQGGAWEKLFF
TRBJ2-1	TRBD2	TRBV7-9	-	TGTGCCAGCAGCTTAGCACTAGCGGGCTCCTACAATGAGCAGTTCTTC	CASSLALAGSYNEQFF
TRBJ2-1	-	TRBV7-3	-	TGTGCCAGCAGCTTAAATTTGGCTGCAACATACGGTGAGCAGTTCTTC	CASSLNLAATYGEQFF
TRBJ1-1	-	TRBV9	-	TGTGCCAGCAGCGTATCAGGGCAGAACACTGAAGCTTTCTTT	CASSVSGQNTEAFF
TRBJ2-1	-	TRBV7-8	-	TGTGCCAGCAGCCCAGGCCGGCTTCGGGCCTTAGGCTCCTACAATGAGCAGTTCTTC	CASSPGRLRALGSYNEQFF
TRBJ1-5	-	TRBV5-3	-	TGTGCCAGAAGCTTCCGACAGATTAATCAGCCCCAGCATTTT	CARSFRQINQPQHF
TRBJ2-7	-	TRBV24-1	-	TGTGCCACCAGTGATTTGCGAGACGAGCAGTACTTC	CATSDLRDEQYF
TRBJ2-3	TRBD1	TRBV19	-	TGTGCCAGTAGTAGTTGGGACAGGAACACAGATACGCAGTATTTT	CASSSWDRNTDTQYF
TRBJ2-2	-	TRBV6-5	-	TGTGCCAGCAGTCAGAGGGGGGGACCCGGGGAGCTGTTTTTT	CASSQRGGPGELFF
TRBJ1-5	-	TRBV28	-	TGTGCCAGCAGCCTTTTGACGCACCAGCCCCAGCATTTT	CASSLLTHQPQHF
TRBJ1-3	-	TRBV19	-	TGTGCCAGTCAGATGACAGGAGGTAGAAACACCATATATTTT	CASQMTGGRNTIYF
TRBJ2-2	-	TRBV7-5	-	TGTGCCAGAAGCCCCGCCGGGATATGGGGAGCCGGGGAGCTGTTTTTT	CARSPAGIWGAGELFF
TRBJ2-4	-	TRBV9	-	TGTGCCAGCAGCGTATCCGGGACAGCCAAAAACATTCAGTACTTC	CASSVSGTAKNIQYF
TRBJ1-2	-	TRBV20-1	-	TGCAGTGCTAGTCCTCCTGGAAATCCTAACTATGGCTACACCTTC	CSASPPGNPNYGYTF
TRBJ2-7	-	TRBV5-4	-	TGTGCCAGCAGCTTGGCCCTAGGCTTCTCCTACGAGCAGTACTTC	CASSLALGFSYEQYF
TRBJ1-1	-	TRBV6-1	few	TGTGCCAGCAGTGAAGGAGAGGTATGGACTGAAGCTTTCTTT	CASSEGEVWTEAFF
TRBJ2-5	TRBD2	TRBV3-1/TRBV3-2	-	TGTGCCAGCAGCCAAGGACCGGGACTAGCGGTGGAGACCCAGTACTTC	CASSQGPGLAVETQYF
TRBJ2-1	-	TRBV25-1	-	TGTGCCAGCAGTGAGGTCAATTCCTACAATGAGCAGTTCTTC	CASSEVNSYNEQFF
TRBJ2-1	TRBD2	TRBV7-2	-	TGTGCCAGCACCTTCGCAGCGGGGGCCCTATACAATGAGCAGTTCTTC	CASTFAAGALYNEQFF
TRBJ1-5	-	TRBV5-5	-	TGTGCCAGCAGTTTTCAGGAGGTGAACAATCAGCCCCAGCATTTT	CASSFQEVNNQPQHF
TRBJ2-1	-	TRBV6-5	-	TGTGCCAGCAGAAGGACAGAAAACAATGAGCAGTTCTTC	CASRRTENNEQFF
TRBJ2-1	-	TRBV20-1	-	TGCAGCCCAGTCGGCTACAATGAGCAGTTCTTC	CSPVGYNEQFF
TRBJ2-2	TRBD2	TRBV4-2	-	TGTGCCAGCAGCCAAGTAGCGGGGTGGGTCTATAACGGGGAGCTGTTTTTT	CASSQVAGWVYNGELFF
TRBJ2-1	TRBD2	TRBV3-1/TRBV3-2	-	TGTGCCAGCAGCCCCTGGACTAGCGGGGGCTACAATGAGCAGTTCTTC	CASSPWTSGGYNEQFF
TRBJ1-1	-	TRBV7-3	-	TGTGCCAGCTCGGGACGGGCGAACACTGAAGCTTTCTTT	CASSGRANTEAFF
TRBJ1-5	TRBD1	TRBV19	-	TGTGCCAGTAGTTTCCCAGGGGGCCGAGGCAATCAGCCCCAGCATTTT	CASSFPGGRGNQPQHF
TRBJ2-7	TRBD2	TRBV15	few	TGTGCCACCAGCAGAGATACTAGCGGGAGGGCCTTGTACTTC	CATSRDTSGRALYF
TRBJ1-5	-	TRBV5-5	-	TGTGCCAGCAGCTTGGGATCGTGGGGGGCAGGTAGCAATCAGCCCCAGCATTTT	CASSLGSWGAGSNQPQHF
TRBJ2-1	TRBD1	TRBV29-1	-	TGCAGCGTTGGGAGAGACAGGGGTACGTACAATGAGCAGTTCTTC	CSVGRDRGTYNEQFF
TRBJ2-7	TRBD1	TRBV30	-	TGTGCCTGGAGGGGCGGACAGGGAAAAGTAGACGAGCAGTACTTC	CAWRGGQGKVDEQYF
TRBJ2-4	TRBD1	TRBV6-5	once	TGTGCCAGCAGGCCAACAGGGGGCATTCAGTACTTC	CASRPTGGIQYF
TRBJ2-1	-	TRBV7-9	-	TGTGCCAGCAGCTTACCCCGGGAGTTCAATGAGCAGTTCTTC	CASSLPREFNEQFF
TRBJ2-7	TRBD2	TRBV25-1	-	TGTGCCAGCAGTGAGAATTCCGGGAGGGCAAGGGGGACGGGCGAGCAGTACTTC	CASSENSGRARGTGEQYF
TRBJ1-2	-	TRBV18	-	TGTGCCAGCTCACCACCGGGCAGCAATGGCTACACCTTC	CASSPPGSNGYTF